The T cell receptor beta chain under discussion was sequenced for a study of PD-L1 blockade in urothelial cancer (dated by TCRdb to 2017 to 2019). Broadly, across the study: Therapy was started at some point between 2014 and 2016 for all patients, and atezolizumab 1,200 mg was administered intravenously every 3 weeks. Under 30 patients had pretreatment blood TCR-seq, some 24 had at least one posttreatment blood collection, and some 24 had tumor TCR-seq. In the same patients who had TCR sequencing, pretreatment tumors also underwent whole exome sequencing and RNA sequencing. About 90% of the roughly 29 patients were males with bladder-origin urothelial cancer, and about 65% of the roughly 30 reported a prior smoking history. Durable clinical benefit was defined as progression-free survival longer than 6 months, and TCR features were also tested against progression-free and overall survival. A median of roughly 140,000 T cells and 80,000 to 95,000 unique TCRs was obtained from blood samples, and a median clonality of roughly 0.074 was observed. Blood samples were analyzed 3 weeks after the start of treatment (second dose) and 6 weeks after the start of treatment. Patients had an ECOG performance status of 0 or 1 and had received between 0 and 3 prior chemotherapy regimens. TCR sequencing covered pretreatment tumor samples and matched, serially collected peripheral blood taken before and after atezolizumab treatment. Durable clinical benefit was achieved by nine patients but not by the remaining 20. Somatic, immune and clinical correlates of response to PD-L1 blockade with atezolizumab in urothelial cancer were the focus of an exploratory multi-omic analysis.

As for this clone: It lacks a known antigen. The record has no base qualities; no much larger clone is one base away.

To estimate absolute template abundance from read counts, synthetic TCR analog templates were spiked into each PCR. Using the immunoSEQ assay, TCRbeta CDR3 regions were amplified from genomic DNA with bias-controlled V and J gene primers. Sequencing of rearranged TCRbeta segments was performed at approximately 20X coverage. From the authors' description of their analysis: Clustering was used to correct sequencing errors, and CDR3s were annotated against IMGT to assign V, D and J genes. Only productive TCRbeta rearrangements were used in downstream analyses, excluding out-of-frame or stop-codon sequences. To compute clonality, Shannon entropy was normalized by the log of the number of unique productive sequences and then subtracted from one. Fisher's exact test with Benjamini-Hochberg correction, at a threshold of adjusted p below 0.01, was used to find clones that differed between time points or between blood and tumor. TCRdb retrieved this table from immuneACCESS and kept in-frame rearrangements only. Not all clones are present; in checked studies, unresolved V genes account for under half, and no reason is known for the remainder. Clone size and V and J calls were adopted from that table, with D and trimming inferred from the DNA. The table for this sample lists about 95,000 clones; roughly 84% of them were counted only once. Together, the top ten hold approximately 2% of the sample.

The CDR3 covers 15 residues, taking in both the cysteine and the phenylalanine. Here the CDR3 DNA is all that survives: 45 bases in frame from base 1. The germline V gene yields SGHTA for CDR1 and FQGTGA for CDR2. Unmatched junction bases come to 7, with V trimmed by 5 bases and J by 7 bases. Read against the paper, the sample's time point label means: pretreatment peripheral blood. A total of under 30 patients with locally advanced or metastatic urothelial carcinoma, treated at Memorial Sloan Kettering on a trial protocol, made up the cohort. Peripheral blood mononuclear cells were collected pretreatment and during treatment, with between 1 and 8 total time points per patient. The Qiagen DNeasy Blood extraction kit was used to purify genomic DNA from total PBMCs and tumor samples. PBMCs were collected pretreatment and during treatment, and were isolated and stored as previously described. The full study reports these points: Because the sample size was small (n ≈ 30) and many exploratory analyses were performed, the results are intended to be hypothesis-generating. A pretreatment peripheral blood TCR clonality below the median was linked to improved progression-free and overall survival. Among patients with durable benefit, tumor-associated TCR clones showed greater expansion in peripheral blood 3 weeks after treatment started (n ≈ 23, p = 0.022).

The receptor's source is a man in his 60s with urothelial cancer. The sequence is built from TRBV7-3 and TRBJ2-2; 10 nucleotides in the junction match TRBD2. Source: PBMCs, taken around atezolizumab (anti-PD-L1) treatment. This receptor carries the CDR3 CASSTLAGEFGELFF. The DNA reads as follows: TGTGCCAGCAGCACCCTAGCGGGAGAGTTCGGGGAGCTGTTTTTT.